The clone carrying this T cell receptor beta chain has only a few counts. Its specificity is unknown. The data were taken from a study of spatial heterogeneity in lung cancer. Whole-study results and caveats: More often at tumor resection than at routine follow-up, ubiquitous expanded tumor TCRs were detected in the blood.

Stated time point: sample taken at primary tumor resection. Unsorted samples of tumor, nontumor lung or frozen PBMC had their whole RNA sequenced. The donors comprised about 74 untreated early-stage non-small cell lung cancer patients. J was trimmed by 0 bases and V by 5 bases; bases with no gene match: 2. This CDR3 spans 14 amino acids. The germline gives CDR1 SQVTM, CDR2 ANQGSEA. TCRdb recomputed calls from the 5' RACE reads with MiXCR, one row per CDR3 protein. The table shows about 22,000 distinct CDR3 sequences, with roughly 4.5% occurring only once. The clonotype originates from a male donor with early-stage non-small cell lung cancer. The chain is built from TRBV29-1 and TRBJ1-5; TRBD1 agrees at 9 bases. The sequencing used PBMCs, collected at surgery. CDR3 nucleotide sequence: TGCAGCGTTAGACAGGGGGATAGCAATCAGCCCCAGCATTTT. Translating it yields CSVRQGDSNQPQHF.